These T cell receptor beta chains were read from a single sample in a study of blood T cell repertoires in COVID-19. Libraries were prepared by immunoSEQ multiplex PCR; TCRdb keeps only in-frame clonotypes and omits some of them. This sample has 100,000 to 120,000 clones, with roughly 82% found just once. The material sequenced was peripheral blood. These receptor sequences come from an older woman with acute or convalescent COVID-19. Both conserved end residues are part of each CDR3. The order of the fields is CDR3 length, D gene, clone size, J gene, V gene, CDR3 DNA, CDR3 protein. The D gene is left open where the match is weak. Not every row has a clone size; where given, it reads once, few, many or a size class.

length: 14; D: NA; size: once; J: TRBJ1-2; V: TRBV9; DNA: TGTGCCAGCAGCCCCGGGAAGTCTAACTATGGCTACACCTTC; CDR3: CASSPGKSNYGYTF
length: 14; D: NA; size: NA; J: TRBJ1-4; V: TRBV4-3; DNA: TGCGCCAGCAGCCAAGGGGGCTGGGCTGAAAAACTGTTTTTT; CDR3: CASSQGGWAEKLFF
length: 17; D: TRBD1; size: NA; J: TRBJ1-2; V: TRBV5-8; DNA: TGTGCCAGCAGCTTGAGGCTTGTTAAAACAGGGGTCGACGGCTACACCTTC; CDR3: CASSLRLVKTGVDGYTF
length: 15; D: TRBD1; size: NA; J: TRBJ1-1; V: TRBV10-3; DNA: TGTGCCATCGGGGGACAGGGGATGATGGGCACTGAAGCTTTCTTT; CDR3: CAIGGQGMMGTEAFF
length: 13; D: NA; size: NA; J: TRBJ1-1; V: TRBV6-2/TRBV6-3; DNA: TGTGCCAGCAGTTACTCCGAGGGCGCTGAAGCTTTCTTT; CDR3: CASSYSEGAEAFF
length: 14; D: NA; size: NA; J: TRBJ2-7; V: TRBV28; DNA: TGTGCCAGCAGTTTGACACCCACCTCCTACGAGCAGTACTTC; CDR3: CASSLTPTSYEQYF
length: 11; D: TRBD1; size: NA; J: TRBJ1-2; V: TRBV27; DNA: TGTGCCATCCGGGACAGTTATGGCTACACCTTC; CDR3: CAIRDSYGYTF
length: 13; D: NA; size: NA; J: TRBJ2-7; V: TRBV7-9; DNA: TGTGCCAGCAGCTTAGCGTCCAGTTACGAGCAGTACTTC; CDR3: CASSLASSYEQYF
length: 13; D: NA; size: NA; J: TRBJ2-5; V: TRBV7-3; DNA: TGTGCCAGCAGCTTAACAGGGGGAGAGACCCAGTACTTC; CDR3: CASSLTGGETQYF
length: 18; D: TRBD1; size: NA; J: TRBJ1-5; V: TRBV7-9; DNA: TGTGCCAGCAGTCACATGCCCGGGACAGGGAATAGCAATCAGCCCCAGCATTTT; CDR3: CASSHMPGTGNSNQPQHF